This T cell receptor (beta chain) was recorded in a study of identical twins. Overall study results and limits: There were fewer insertions in abundant cord blood beta clonotypes, but memory repertoires showed no such pattern.

The CDR3 totals 14 residues. V lost 1 base and J lost 4, with 10 bases in between. Per the germline V gene, CDR1 is SEHNR and CDR2 is FQNEAQ (reference sequence). TCRdb analysed the 5' RACE reads with MiXCR anew, one entry per CDR3 protein. The table records more than 1.5 million distinct CDR3 sequences, 32% of them present only once. As for this clonotype: Its antigen is still unknown.

What was sequenced was cord blood. This receptor was taken from a newborn girl in good health. The gene calls are TRBV7-9 and TRBJ1-1; the D gene is possibly TRBD1 (5 bases). Here the CDR3 reads CASSLGDSFTEAFF. In DNA form, the CDR3 reads TGTGCCAGCAGCTTAGGGGACTCCTTCACTGAAGCTTTCTTT.